These 14 T cell receptor beta chains were sequenced from one sample in a study of blood T cell repertoires in COVID-19. Data came from immunoSEQ multiplex PCR; TCRdb stores just in-frame clones and leaves some out. Among approximately 260,000 clones listed, approximately 80% were seen once. Sequenced input: peripheral blood. These receptors originate from a woman between 40 and 50 years old with active or convalescent COVID-19.

V is TRBV7-2 and J is TRBJ2-3; 12 bases are a match to TRBD2. The CDR3 covers 18 residues. V was pared by 0 bases and J by 5 bases, with 9 bases of the junction left unmatched. Germline V CDR1 and CDR2: SGHTA, FQGNSA. The CDR3 DNA follows: TGTGCCAGCAGCTTAGCTTGGGCTAGCGGGGGGGCCGAAGATACGCAGTATTTT. Translated: CASSLAWASGGAEDTQYF.

This chain joins TRBV3-1 (or the pseudogene TRBV3-2) and TRBJ1-6, with TRBD1 matching 8 bases. Per germline, CDR1 LGHDT and CDR2 YNNKEL (reference sequence). This CDR3 region has 15 residues. V gave up 1 base and J gave up 9 bases; unmatched junction bases: 5. CDR3 DNA: TGTGCCAGCAGCCAAGTCAGGGGGCGAGGTTCACCCCTCCACTTT. Protein sequence: CASSQVRGRGSPLHF.

The rearrangement uses TRBV6-5 and TRBJ2-7; 9 bases fit TRBD2. J was trimmed by 4 bases and V by 6 bases; bases with no gene match: 4. Germline CDR1 MNHEY, CDR2 SVGAGI. CDR3 length: 13 residues. The CDR3 loop reads CASSKAGGYEQYV. The CDR3, as DNA: TGTGCCAGCAGCAAAGCGGGAGGTTACGAGCAGTACGTC.

The chain carries TRBV11-2 and TRBJ1-3, with D uncertain. This CDR3 has 16 residues. V was shortened by 3 bases and J by 0 bases, with 12 bases between the two germline ends. CDR1 is SGHAT, CDR2 FQNNGV, per germline. The CDR3 DNA reads TGTGCCAGCAGCTTTCTTACTAGATACTCTGGAAACACCATATATTTT. This encodes CASSFLTRYSGNTIYF.

The V and J genes are TRBV2 and TRBJ2-1; 9 bases agree with TRBD1. The CDR3 is 14 residues long. Germline values: CDR1 SNHLY, CDR2 FYNNEI. V lost 6 bases to trimming and J lost 12 bases; unmatched junction nucleotides: 12. Here the CDR3 reads CASRDGQGFKVQFF. The CDR3 DNA sequence: TGTGCCAGCAGAGATGGACAGGGGTTTAAGGTGCAGTTCTTC.

The rearrangement uses TRBV5-1 and TRBJ2-6, with D perhaps matching TRBD1 (6 bases). Germline V gene lookup returns CDR1 SGHRS and CDR2 YFSETQ. Trimming cost V 5 bases and J 0 bases, with 12 bases left between them. This CDR3 has 16 residues. The CDR3 DNA reads as TGCGCCAGCAGAACAGGGATGGGCTCTGGGGCCAACGTCCTGACTTTC. Its protein is CASRTGMGSGANVLTF.

The V call is TRBV6-1, the J call TRBJ2-7, with D perhaps matching TRBD1 (6 bases). CDR1 is MNHNS, CDR2 SASEGT, per germline. Between the trimmed V and J ends, which lost 3 bases and 7 bases, there was a span of 31 bases. CDR3 length: 19 amino acids. Written as DNA, the CDR3 is TGTGCCAGCAGTGATCCAGAGGAAGGATGGGACAAGTTTAACTGGGAGCAGTACTTC. Protein sequence: CASSDPEEGWDKFNWEQYF.

The V gene is TRBV19, the J gene TRBJ1-5, with D uncertain. This CDR3 comprises 13 residues. V was clipped by 7 bases and J by 2 bases, with 9 bases between them. Germline-derived CDR1 and CDR2 are LNHDA and SQIVND (reference sequence). Here the CDR3 reads CASMTRGNQPQHF. CDR3 sequence (DNA): TGTGCCAGTATGACGAGGGGCAATCAGCCCCAGCATTTT.

This clone was seen more than once but under ten times. The J gene is TRBJ1-4, the V gene TRBV11-2; 10 nucleotides line up with TRBD1. The junction had 12 bases not matched to a gene; V was cut back by 5 bases and J by 3 bases. The V gene's germline CDR1 is SGHAT and CDR2 FQNNGV. There are 18 residues in the CDR3. The CDR3 DNA is TGTGCCAGCAGCGCCCGAGGGGACAGGGGTTGGGCTAATGAAAAACTGTTTTTT. It specifies CASSARGDRGWANEKLFF. The full variable domain, completed using reference TRBV11-2 and TRBJ1-4, is EAGVAQSPRYKIIEKRQSVAFWCNPISGHATLYWYQQILGQGPKLLIQFQNNGVVDDSQLPKDRFSAERLKGVDSTLKIQPAKLEDSAVYLCASSARGDRGWANEKLFFGSGTQLSVL.

This chain connects TRBV3-1 (or the pseudogene TRBV3-2) to TRBJ1-6; D not certain. The germline V and J ends were trimmed by 4 bases and 7 bases, with 17 bases remaining between them. CDR1 LGHDT and CDR2 YNNKEL come from the germline V gene (reference sequence). The CDR3 spans 16 residues. CDR3 protein: CASSPRTEGRNSPLHF. CDR3 DNA sequence: TGTGCCAGCAGCCCCCGGACGGAGGGTAGAAATTCACCCCTCCACTTT.

The chain employs TRBV10-3 and TRBJ1-5, with no clear D. CDR1 and CDR2 from the germline V gene are ENHRY and SYGVKD. V was pared by 2 bases and J by 0 bases, with 5 bases between. CDR3 size: 14 residues. The DNA for the CDR3 is TGTGCCATCAGTGAGGGGCTTAGCAATCAGCCCCAGCATTTT. The encoded protein is CAISEGLSNQPQHF.

The chain links TRBV21-1 to TRBJ2-3; the D call in the table, TRBD1, was not verified against the DNA. TRBV21-1 is recorded as a pseudogene. This CDR3 has 11 amino acids. For the CDR3, the DNA is TGTGCCTCCAGGGGGATTGATACGCAGTATTTT. This sequence encodes CASRGIDTQYF.

In DNA, the CDR3 is TGTGCCAGTAGTATAGACAGGAAGAATCAGCCCCAGCATTTT. Translation: CASSIDRKNQPQHF. The chain carries TRBV19 and TRBJ1-5, with no clear D. Germline CDR1 is LNHDA and CDR2 is SQIVND (reference sequence). The length of the CDR3 is 14 residues. V was clipped by 0 bases and J by 4 bases, with 7 bases between them.

The V gene is TRBV3-1 (or the pseudogene TRBV3-2), the J gene TRBJ2-3; 9 nucleotides match TRBD2. With V trimmed by 0 bases and J by 1 base, 5 bases remained unmatched. Germline V gene lookup returns CDR1 LGHDT and CDR2 YNNKEL (reference sequence). The CDR3 runs 17 residues. The DNA for the CDR3 is TGTGCCAGCAGCCAAGATCGGGCTAGCGGGGGCACAGATACGCAGTATTTT. Encoded protein: CASSQDRASGGTDTQYF.